The 23 T cell receptor beta chains below all came from one sample that was sequenced in a study of OX40 agonist ivuxolimab in advanced cancers. This table comes from immunoSEQ multiplex PCR, and its TCRdb copy is limited to in-frame clones, with some not included. The data hold about 88,000 clones, with around nine tenths observed a single time. Specimen: CD4+ or CD8+ T cells sorted from blood, collected in a trial of the OX40 agonist ivuxolimab. Receptor source: an adult with an advanced solid tumor such as melanoma, head and neck, liver or kidney cancer.

The V and J genes are TRBV11-2 and TRBJ2-5; D is perhaps TRBD1 (6 bases). The germline V gene has CDR1 SGHAT and CDR2 FQNNGV. Deletions cut 1 base from V and 1 base from J, with 10 bases between. This CDR3 has 15 amino acids. CDR3 DNA sequence: TGTGCCAGCAGCTTAGGAGGGGGAACCCAAGAGACCCAGTACTTC. It encodes CASSLGGGTQETQYF.

V gene TRBV9 combines with J gene TRBJ2-2; possibly TRBD1 for D (6 bases). The CDR3 contains 15 residues. The germline V and J ends were trimmed by 0 bases and 4 bases, with 10 bases remaining between them. From germline, CDR1 is SGDLS and CDR2 YYNGEE. This CDR3 reads CASSVGGHGTGELFF. For the CDR3, the DNA is TGTGCCAGCAGCGTAGGGGGACACGGCACCGGGGAGCTGTTTTTT.

The chain carries TRBV7-2 and TRBJ1-5; D uncertain. Germline assignment: CDR1 SGHTA and CDR2 FQGNSA. The ends were cut back, 0 bases at V and 6 bases at J, with 12 bases in the middle. The CDR3 is 15 amino acids. The CDR3 nucleotides are TGTGCCAGCAGCTTAGCGGCTGGTTGGGGTCAGCCCCAGCATTTT. Encoded protein: CASSLAAGWGQPQHF.

The chain combines TRBV27 with TRBJ1-1; D gene uncertain. V lost 6 bases to trimming and J lost 2 bases, with 13 bases between them. CDR1 MNHEY and CDR2 SMNVEV come from the germline V gene (reference sequence). This CDR3 comprises 14 residues. The CDR3 DNA reads TGTGCCAGCAGCAGAAGGGAGGCTAACACTGAAGCTTTCTTT. It specifies CASSRREANTEAFF.

The sample holds a few counts of this clone. The rearrangement uses TRBV6-4 and TRBJ1-2; D gene uncertain. CDR3 length: 13 residues. V was cut by 3 bases and J by 8 bases, with 13 bases left in between. Germline loops: CDR1 MRHNA, CDR2 SNTAGT. CDR3 sequence reads: CASSDQPGGGYTF. In nucleotides, the CDR3 is TGTGCCAGCAGTGATCAGCCGGGTGGCGGCTACACCTTC.

This clone was recorded only once. This rearrangement joins TRBV7-2 to TRBJ2-7; D assignment may be TRBD1 or TRBD2 (5 bases each). Trimming removed 5 bases at V and 1 base at J, with 18 bases between. The V gene's germline CDR1 is SGHTA and CDR2 FQGNSA. This CDR3 is 16 amino acids long. The CDR3 region is CASSPTGGRASYEQYF. The DNA of the CDR3 is TGTGCCAGCAGCCCCACTGGGGGACGGGCTTCCTACGAGCAGTACTTC.

The CDR3 protein is CASSPRGGVNIQYF. CDR3 nucleotide sequence: TGTGCCAGCAGCCCTCGCGGAGGGGTGAACATTCAGTACTTC. V gene TRBV11-2 combines with J gene TRBJ2-4; D is possibly TRBD2 (6 bases). The CDR3 loop spans 14 amino acids. V lost 5 bases, J lost 7 bases, and 15 bases lay in between. Germline-derived CDR1 and CDR2 are SGHAT and FQNNGV.

The rearrangement links TRBV29-1 to TRBJ2-5; 8 positions match TRBD1. After removal of 6 bases from V and 5 bases from J, the junction contained 8 bases not matched to a gene. CDR3 length equals 13 residues. CDR1 is SQVTM, CDR2 ANQGSEA, per germline. The CDR3 DNA reads TGCAGCGTCGAGGACAGGGACGGGGAGACCCAGTACTTC. The encoded protein is CSVEDRDGETQYF.

The gene calls are TRBV14 and TRBJ1-3; TRBD1 might be the D (6 bases). Germline values: CDR1 SGHDN, CDR2 FVKESK. V was trimmed by 4 bases and J by 4 bases, leaving 17 bases between them. This CDR3 has 16 residues. The CDR3 loop reads CASSRLDRSLGNTIYF. CDR3 DNA: TGTGCCAGCAGCCGACTTGACAGGTCCCTCGGAAACACCATATATTTT.

This chain joins TRBV5-1 and TRBJ2-2; D is unclear. The germline CDR1 and CDR2 sequences are SGHRS and YFSETQ. This CDR3 contains 14 residues. The germline V and J ends were trimmed by 0 bases and 5 bases, with 8 bases remaining between them. The CDR3 coding sequence is TGCGCCAGCAGCTTGGTAACGTTAACCGGGGAGCTGTTTTTT. Its protein product is CASSLVTLTGELFF. The whole variable domain, filled in from reference TRBV5-1 and TRBJ2-2, reads KAGVTQTPRYLIKTRGQQVTLSCSPISGHRSVSWYQQTPGQGLQFLFEYFSETQRNKGNFPGRFSGRQFSNSRSEMNVSTLELGDSALYLCASSLVTLTGELFFGEGSRLTVL.

This chain connects TRBV9 to TRBJ2-7; D possibly corresponds to TRBD2 (6 bases). V was shortened by 0 bases and J by 1 base, with 11 bases between the two germline ends. The CDR3 runs to 15 residues. Per germline, CDR1 SGDLS and CDR2 YYNGEE. DNA of the CDR3: TGTGCCAGCAGCGTAGCCGGGGGTCCTTCCTACGAGCAGTACTTC. This gives the protein CASSVAGGPSYEQYF.

CDR3 amino acids: CASSFLRTGGPNQPQHF. The CDR3 nucleotides read TGTGCCAGCAGTTTCCTCAGGACAGGGGGACCCAATCAGCCCCAGCATTTT. The chain joins TRBV28 to TRBJ1-5, with 10 bases that match TRBD1. The CDR3 is made up of 17 amino acids. The V gene end was trimmed by 3 bases and the J gene end by 3 bases; junction bases not matched to a gene: 8. Germline CDR1 MDHEN, CDR2 SYDVKM. The full variable domain, completed using reference TRBV28 and TRBJ1-5, is DVKVTQSSRYLVKRTGEKVFLECVQDMDHENMFWYRQDPGLGLRLIYFSYDVKMKEKGDIPEGYSVSREKKERFSLILESASTNQTSMYLCASSFLRTGGPNQPQHFGDGTRLSIL.

This chain connects TRBV11-2 to TRBJ1-1; possible D gene TRBD1, 5 bases. The V gene's germline CDR1 is SGHAT and CDR2 FQNNGV. This CDR3 is 12 amino acids long. The V and J ends lost 5 bases and 11 bases respectively, with 15 bases between them. CDR3 protein: CASSPPGRYAFF. The CDR3 DNA follows: TGTGCCAGCAGCCCCCCAGGGAGGTACGCTTTCTTT.

The rearrangement joins TRBV5-5 to TRBJ2-7, with a possible D match to TRBD1 (5 bases). V was cut by 4 bases and J by 1 base, with 15 bases left in between. Germline V gene data show CDR1 as SGHKS and CDR2 as YYEKEE (reference sequence). CDR3 length: 15 amino acids. CDR3 DNA: TGTGCCAGCAGCCTCAGGTCAGGGTCATCCTACGAGCAGTACTTC. Protein sequence: CASSLRSGSSYEQYF.

The chain carries TRBV9 and TRBJ2-7, with D possibly TRBD2 on 6 matching bases. The CDR3 has 14 residues. V was pared by 0 bases and J by 4 bases, with 11 bases between. The V gene's germline CDR1 is SGDLS and CDR2 YYNGEE. DNA for the CDR3: TGTGCCAGCAGCGTAGGGACTACGAGATACGAGCAGTACTTC. As protein: CASSVGTTRYEQYF.

This chain connects TRBV6-5 to TRBJ2-5; 11 bases match TRBD1. The CDR3 is 13 amino acids. J lost 7 bases, V lost 6 bases, and 4 bases had no gene match. CDR1 MNHEY and CDR2 SVGAGI come from the germline V gene. The DNA for the CDR3 is TGTGCCAGCAGGACCGGGACAGGGGGGACCCAGTACTTC. This codes for CASRTGTGGTQYF.

This clone was seen just once. The chain combines TRBV2 with TRBJ1-1; D possibly corresponds to TRBD1 (5 bases). V was trimmed by 2 bases and J by 6 bases, leaving 19 bases between them. The CDR3 spans 16 residues. The germline CDR1 and CDR2 sequences are SNHLY and FYNNEI. CDR3 DNA sequence: TGTGCCAGCAGTGAATGGCAGAGCAGGGTGGACGCTGAAGCTTTCTTT. Amino acids: CASSEWQSRVDAEAFF.

V usage is TRBV5-1 and J usage is TRBJ1-1, with D tentatively TRBD1 (5 bases). Germline CDR1 reads SGHRS; CDR2 reads YFSETQ. Trimming left V 4 bases short and J 5 bases short, with 15 bases between. There are 14 residues in the CDR3. This CDR3 is CASSKEGMGTEAFF. As DNA, the CDR3 is TGCGCCAGCAGCAAAGAGGGGATGGGGACTGAAGCTTTCTTT.

In its sample, this clone was seen once. The chain joins TRBV10-1 to TRBJ1-2; D is ambiguous. From germline, CDR1 is WNHNN and CDR2 SYGVQD (reference sequence). The CDR3 extends over 17 amino acids. The CDR3 is CATTTRAGVGGGYGYTF. Written as DNA, the CDR3 is TGCGCAACAACTACAAGAGCTGGGGTTGGAGGCGGCTATGGCTACACCTTC.

This clone has just one count. The gene calls are TRBV19 and TRBJ2-3; TRBD1 matches 8 bases. In germline, CDR1 is LNHDA, CDR2 SQIVND (reference sequence). Unmatched junction bases numbered 6, after V lost 1 base and J lost 3 bases. The CDR3 is 16 amino acids. CDR3 nucleotide sequence: TGTGCCAGTAGTATAGCCCGACAGGGGAAGACAGATACGCAGTATTTT. Protein sequence: CASSIARQGKTDTQYF.

The J gene is TRBJ2-1, the V gene TRBV5-6; possibly TRBD2 for D (5 bases). There are 18 residues in the CDR3. Trimming pared 3 bases from V and 0 bases from J, leaving 19 bases between. From germline, CDR1 is SGHDT and CDR2 YYEEEE. This CDR3 is CASSSLGRLRLSYNEQFF. The CDR3, as DNA: TGTGCCAGCAGCTCCTTAGGGAGACTCCGCCTCTCCTACAATGAGCAGTTCTTC.

CDR3 protein: CATARGDTGELFF. The CDR3 DNA is TGTGCCACGGCCCGGGGGGATACCGGGGAGCTGTTTTTT. This rearrangement joins TRBV11-3 to TRBJ2-2, with 7 bases fitting TRBD2. Germline CDR1 SGHNT, CDR2 YENEEA. The ends lost 10 bases at V and 5 bases at J; junction bases unmatched: 7. The CDR3 sequence is 13 residues long. Full variable domain (outside the CDR3, taken from reference TRBV11-3 and TRBJ2-2): EAGVVQSPRYKIIEKKQPVAFWCNPISGHNTLYWYLQNLGQGPELLIRYENEEAVDDSQLPKDRFSAERLKGVDSTLKIQPAELGDSAVYLCATARGDTGELFFGEGSRLTVL.

J is TRBJ2-3 and V is TRBV30; D remains unclear. CDR3 size: 14 residues. The V and J ends lost 0 bases and 1 base respectively, with 8 bases between them. The germline gives CDR1 GTSNPN, CDR2 SVGIG (reference sequence). CDR3 residues: CAWSVSRGTDTQYF. The CDR3 DNA sequence: TGTGCCTGGAGTGTAAGTAGAGGCACAGATACGCAGTATTTT.